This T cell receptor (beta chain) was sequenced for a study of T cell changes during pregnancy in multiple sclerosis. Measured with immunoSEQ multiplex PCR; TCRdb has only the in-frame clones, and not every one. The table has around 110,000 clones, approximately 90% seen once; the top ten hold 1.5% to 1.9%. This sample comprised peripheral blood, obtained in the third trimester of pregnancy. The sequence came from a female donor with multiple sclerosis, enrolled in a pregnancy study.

The CDR3 loop is CASSLAGQLLYGYTF. The CDR3 DNA is TGTGCCAGCAGCTTAGCCGGACAGCTGCTCTATGGCTACACCTTC. J is TRBJ1-2 and V is TRBV7-8, with D possibly TRBD1 on 6 matching bases. Looked up from germline, CDR1 is SGHVS and CDR2 is FQNEAQ. Trimming shortened V by 0 bases and J by 4 bases, and 12 bases separated the two germline ends. The CDR3 covers 15 residues.